This T cell receptor beta chain was obtained from a study of T cell responses to AZD1222 COVID-19 vaccine. The V gene lost 4 bases and the J gene lost 6 bases, with 19 bases spanning the gap. CDR1 and CDR2 (germline): SGHRS, YFSETQ. The CDR3 runs to 15 residues. The method was immunoSEQ multiplex PCR; TCRdb's version includes in-frame clones alone and lacks a portion of them. The table lists about 180,000 clones, 85% to 90% of them singletons, with approximately 26% in the top ten. In its sample, this clone was seen a few times. The chain uses TRBV5-1 and TRBJ1-2; D is possibly TRBD1 (6 bases). The starting material was peripheral blood, obtained 28 days after the second AZD1222 dose. The receptor comes from an adult who received the AZD1222 COVID-19 vaccine. CDR3 region: CASSPGGGGPNGYTF. The CDR3 nucleotides are TGCGCCAGCAGCCCCGGAGGGGGGGGGCCCAATGGCTACACCTTC.